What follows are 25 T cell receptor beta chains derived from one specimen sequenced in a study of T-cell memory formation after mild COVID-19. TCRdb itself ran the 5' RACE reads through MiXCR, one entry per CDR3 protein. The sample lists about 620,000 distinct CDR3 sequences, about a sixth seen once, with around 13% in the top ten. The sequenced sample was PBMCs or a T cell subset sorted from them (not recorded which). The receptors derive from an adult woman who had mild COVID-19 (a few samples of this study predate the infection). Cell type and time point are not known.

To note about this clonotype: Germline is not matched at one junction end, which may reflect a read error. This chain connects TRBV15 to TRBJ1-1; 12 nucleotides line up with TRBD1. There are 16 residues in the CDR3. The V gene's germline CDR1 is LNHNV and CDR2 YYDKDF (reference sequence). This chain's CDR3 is CTTSRGTGGWKTEAFF. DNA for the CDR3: TGTACCACCAGCAGAGGGACAGGGGGCTGGAAGACTGAAGCTTTCTTT.

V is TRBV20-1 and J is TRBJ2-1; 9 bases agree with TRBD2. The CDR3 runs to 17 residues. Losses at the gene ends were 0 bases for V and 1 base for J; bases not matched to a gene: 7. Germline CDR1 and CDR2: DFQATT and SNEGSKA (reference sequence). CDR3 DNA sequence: TGCAGTGCTAGAGACCCCTATAGCGGGAGTTCCTACAATGAGCAGTTCTTC. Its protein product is CSARDPYSGSSYNEQFF.

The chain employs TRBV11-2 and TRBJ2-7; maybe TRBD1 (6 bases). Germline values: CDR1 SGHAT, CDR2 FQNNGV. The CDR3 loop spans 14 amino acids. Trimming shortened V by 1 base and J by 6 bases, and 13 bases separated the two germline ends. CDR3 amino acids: CASSLAGGKVEQYF. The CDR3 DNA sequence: TGTGCCAGCAGCTTAGCTGGGGGCAAGGTCGAGCAGTACTTC.

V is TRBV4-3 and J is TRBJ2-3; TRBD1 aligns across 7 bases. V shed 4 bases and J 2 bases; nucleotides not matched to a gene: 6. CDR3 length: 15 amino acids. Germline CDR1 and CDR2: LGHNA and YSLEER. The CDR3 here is CASSRDGQVTDTQYF. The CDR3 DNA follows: TGCGCCAGCAGCCGAGACGGACAGGTCACAGATACGCAGTATTTT.

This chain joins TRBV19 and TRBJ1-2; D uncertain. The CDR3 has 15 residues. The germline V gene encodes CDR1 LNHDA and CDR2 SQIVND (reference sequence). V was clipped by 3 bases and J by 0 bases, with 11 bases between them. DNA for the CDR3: TGTGCCAGTAGTATCAGCGATCGAGCTAACTATGGCTACACCTTC. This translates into CASSISDRANYGYTF.

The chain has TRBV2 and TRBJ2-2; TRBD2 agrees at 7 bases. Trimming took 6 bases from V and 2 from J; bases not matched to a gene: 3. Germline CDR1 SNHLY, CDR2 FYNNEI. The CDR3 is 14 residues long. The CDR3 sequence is CASRQAGNTGELFF. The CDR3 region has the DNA TGTGCCAGCAGACAAGCGGGAAACACCGGGGAGCTGTTTTTT.

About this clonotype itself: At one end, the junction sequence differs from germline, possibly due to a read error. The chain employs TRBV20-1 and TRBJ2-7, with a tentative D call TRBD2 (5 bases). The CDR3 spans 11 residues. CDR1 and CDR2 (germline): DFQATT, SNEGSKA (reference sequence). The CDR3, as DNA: TGCAGTGCTAGGACGGCCGGGGTAGAATTCTTC. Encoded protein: CSARTAGVEFF.

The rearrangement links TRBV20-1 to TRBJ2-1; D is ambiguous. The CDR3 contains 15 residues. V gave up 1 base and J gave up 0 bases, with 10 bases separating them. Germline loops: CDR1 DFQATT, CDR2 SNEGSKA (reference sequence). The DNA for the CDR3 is TGCAGTGCTAGAGCGGGTGGGGACTCCTACAATGAGCAGTTCTTC. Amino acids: CSARAGGDSYNEQFF.

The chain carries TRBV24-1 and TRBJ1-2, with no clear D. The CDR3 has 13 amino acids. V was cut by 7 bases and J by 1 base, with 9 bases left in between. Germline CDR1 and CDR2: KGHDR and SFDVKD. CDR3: CATRDQDNYGYTF. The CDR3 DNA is TGTGCCACCAGGGACCAGGATAACTATGGCTACACCTTC.

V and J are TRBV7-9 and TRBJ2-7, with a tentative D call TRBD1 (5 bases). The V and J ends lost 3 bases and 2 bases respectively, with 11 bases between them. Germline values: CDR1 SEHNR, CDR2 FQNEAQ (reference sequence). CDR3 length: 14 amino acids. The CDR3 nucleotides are TGTGCCAGCAGCTTCTTTCAGGGCGCCTACGAGCAGTACTTC. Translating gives CASSFFQGAYEQYF.

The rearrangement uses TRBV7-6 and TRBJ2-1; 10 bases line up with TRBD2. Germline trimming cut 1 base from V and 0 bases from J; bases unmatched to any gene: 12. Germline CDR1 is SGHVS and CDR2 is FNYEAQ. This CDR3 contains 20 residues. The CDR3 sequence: CASSLGTGTSATPSYNEQFF. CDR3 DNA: TGTGCCAGCAGCTTAGGGACCGGGACTAGCGCAACACCCTCCTACAATGAGCAGTTCTTC.

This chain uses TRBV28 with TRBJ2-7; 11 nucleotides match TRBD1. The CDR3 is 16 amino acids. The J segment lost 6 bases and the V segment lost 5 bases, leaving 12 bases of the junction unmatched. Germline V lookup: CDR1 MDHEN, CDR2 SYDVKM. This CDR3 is CASSPGTGGSLGEQYF. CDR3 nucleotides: TGTGCCAGCAGTCCCGGGACAGGGGGAAGCTTGGGCGAGCAGTACTTC. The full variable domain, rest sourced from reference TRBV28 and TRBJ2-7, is DVKVTQSSRYLVKRTGEKVFLECVQDMDHENMFWYRQDPGLGLRLIYFSYDVKMKEKGDIPEGYSVSREKKERFSLILESASTNQTSMYLCASSPGTGGSLGEQYFGPGTRLTVT.

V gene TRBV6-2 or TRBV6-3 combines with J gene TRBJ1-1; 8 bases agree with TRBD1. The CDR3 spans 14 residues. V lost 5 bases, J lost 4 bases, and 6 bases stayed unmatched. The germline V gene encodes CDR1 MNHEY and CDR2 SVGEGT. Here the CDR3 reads CASSRNRGATEAFF. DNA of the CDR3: TGTGCCAGCAGTCGGAACAGGGGGGCCACTGAAGCTTTCTTT.

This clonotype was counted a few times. CDR3 bases: TGTGCCAGCAGCCAAGGACAGGGGGCAAGATCACCCCTCCACTTT. This sequence encodes CASSQGQGARSPLHF. This chain connects TRBV3-1 to TRBJ1-6; TRBD1 matches 10 bases. The germline CDR1 and CDR2 sequences are LGHDT and YNNKEL (reference sequence). V shed 1 base and J 10 bases; nucleotides not matched to a gene: 4. This CDR3 spans 15 amino acids. Together with reference TRBV3-1 and TRBJ1-6, the CDR3 gives the full variable domain: DTAVSQTPKYLVTQMGNDKSIKCEQNLGHDTMYWYKQDSKKFLKIMFSYNNKELIINETVPNRFSPKSPDKAHLNLHINSLELGDSAVYFCASSQGQGARSPLHFGNGTRLTVT.

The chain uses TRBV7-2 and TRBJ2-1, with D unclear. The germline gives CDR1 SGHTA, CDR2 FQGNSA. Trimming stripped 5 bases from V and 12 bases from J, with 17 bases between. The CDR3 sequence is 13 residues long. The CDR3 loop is CASSPYLGKGQFF. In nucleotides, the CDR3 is TGTGCCAGCAGCCCCTACCTGGGCAAGGGGCAGTTCTTC.

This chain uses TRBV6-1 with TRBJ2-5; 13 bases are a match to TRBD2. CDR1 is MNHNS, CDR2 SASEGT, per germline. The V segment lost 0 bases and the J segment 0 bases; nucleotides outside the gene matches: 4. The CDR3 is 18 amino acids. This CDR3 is CASSEAETSGRYQETQYF. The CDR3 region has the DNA TGTGCCAGCAGTGAAGCGGAGACTAGCGGGAGGTACCAAGAGACCCAGTACTTC.

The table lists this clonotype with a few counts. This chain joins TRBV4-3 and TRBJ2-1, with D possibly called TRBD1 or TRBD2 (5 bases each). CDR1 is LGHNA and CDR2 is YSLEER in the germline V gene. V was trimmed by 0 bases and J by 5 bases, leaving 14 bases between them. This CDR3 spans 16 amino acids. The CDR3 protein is CASSQDRGSVNNEQFF. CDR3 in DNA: TGCGCCAGCAGCCAAGATAGGGGTAGCGTAAACAATGAGCAGTTCTTC.

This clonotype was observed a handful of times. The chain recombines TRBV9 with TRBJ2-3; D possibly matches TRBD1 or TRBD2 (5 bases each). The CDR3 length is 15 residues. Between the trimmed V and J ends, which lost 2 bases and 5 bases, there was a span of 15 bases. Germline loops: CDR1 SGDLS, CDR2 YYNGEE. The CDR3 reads CASSVYGTSGDTQYF. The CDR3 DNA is TGTGCCAGCAGCGTTTATGGGACCTCGGGAGATACGCAGTATTTT.

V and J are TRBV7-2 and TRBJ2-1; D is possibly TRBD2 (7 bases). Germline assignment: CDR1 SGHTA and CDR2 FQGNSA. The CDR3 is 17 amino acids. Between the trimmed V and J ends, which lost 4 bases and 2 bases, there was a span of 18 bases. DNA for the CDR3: TGTGCCAGCAGCTGGGGGCGTCGGGGGGCAACCTACAATGAGCAGTTCTTC. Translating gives CASSWGRRGATYNEQFF.

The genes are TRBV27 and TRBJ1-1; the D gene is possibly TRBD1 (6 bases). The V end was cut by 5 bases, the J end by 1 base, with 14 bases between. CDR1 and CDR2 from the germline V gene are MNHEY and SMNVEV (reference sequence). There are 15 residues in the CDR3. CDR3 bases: TGTGCCAGCAGTACCGGTCGACAGGCGAACACTGAAGCTTTCTTT. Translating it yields CASSTGRQANTEAFF.

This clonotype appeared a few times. The CDR3 reads CASSHPGLAGRATQYF. Here the CDR3 DNA reads TGCGCCAGCAGCCACCCCGGACTAGCGGGGAGGGCTACGCAGTATTTT. This chain links TRBV4-1 with TRBJ2-3; 12 bases match TRBD2. The CDR3 runs 16 residues. Germline V lookup: CDR1 MGHRA, CDR2 YSYEKL. The J segment lost 8 bases and the V segment lost 3 bases, leaving 9 bases of the junction unmatched.

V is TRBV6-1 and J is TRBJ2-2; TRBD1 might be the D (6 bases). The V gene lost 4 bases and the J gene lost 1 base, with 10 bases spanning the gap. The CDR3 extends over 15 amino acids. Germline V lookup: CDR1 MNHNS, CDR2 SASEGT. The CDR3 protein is CASSGDRWNTGELFF. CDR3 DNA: TGTGCCAGCAGTGGAGACAGGTGGAACACCGGGGAGCTGTTTTTT.

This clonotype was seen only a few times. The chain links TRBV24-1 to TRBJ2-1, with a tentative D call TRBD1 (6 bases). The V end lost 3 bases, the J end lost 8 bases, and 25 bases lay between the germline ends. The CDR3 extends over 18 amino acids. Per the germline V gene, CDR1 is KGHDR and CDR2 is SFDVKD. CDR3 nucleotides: TGTGCCACCAGTGATCCGACGATTAAGGAACAGGGCGAGGATGAGCAGTTCTTC. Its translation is CATSDPTIKEQGEDEQFF.

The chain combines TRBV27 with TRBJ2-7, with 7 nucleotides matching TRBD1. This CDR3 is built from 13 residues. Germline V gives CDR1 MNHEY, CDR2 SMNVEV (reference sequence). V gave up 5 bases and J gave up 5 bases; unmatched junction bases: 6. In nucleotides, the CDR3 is TGTGCCAGCAGTCGACAGGGCAGGAACGAGCAGTACTTC. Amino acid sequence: CASSRQGRNEQYF.

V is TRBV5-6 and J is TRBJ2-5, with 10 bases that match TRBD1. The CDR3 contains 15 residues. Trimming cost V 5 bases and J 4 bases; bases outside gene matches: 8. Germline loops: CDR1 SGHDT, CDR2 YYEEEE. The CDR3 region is CASSLDRGRLETQYF. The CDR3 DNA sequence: TGTGCCAGCAGTCTTGACAGGGGGCGTTTAGAGACCCAGTACTTC.